The next 21 T cell receptor beta chains were all read from a single sample in a study of blood T cells in healthy people across ages. Through a sample-barcoded 5' primer and a J-beta primer mix, a second PCR was run for roughly 7 to 11 cycles. MiXCR was run by TCRdb on the 5' RACE reads, yielding one entry per CDR3 protein. This sample has approximately 850,000 distinct CDR3 sequences, with 58% found just once. The specimen sequenced was blood. The receptor source for this set is a young man in good health.

This chain connects TRBV9 to TRBJ2-4, with TRBD1 as a possible D gene (5 bases). The J call may be wrong; the DNA end is better matched by TRBJ2-7. The CDR3 runs to 14 residues. Germline CDR1 is SGDLS and CDR2 is YYNGEE. The CDR3 spells CASSVGREYYEQYF. For the CDR3, the DNA is TGTGCCAGCAGCGTCGGCAGGGAATACTACGAGCAGTACTTC.

The chain is built from TRBV20-1 and TRBJ2-1; D might be TRBD2 (6 bases). The V gene lost 0 bases and the J gene lost 7 bases, with 19 bases spanning the gap. Germline lookup yields CDR1 DFQATT and CDR2 SNEGSKA (reference sequence). This CDR3 has 16 amino acids. The DNA for the CDR3 is TGCAGTGCTAGAGATACGCGGGCCGGGAGTGGGAATGAGCAGTTCTTC. Protein sequence: CSARDTRAGSGNEQFF.

The sample holds a few counts of this clonotype. This chain uses TRBV7-2 with TRBJ2-5, with D possibly being TRBD1 (5 bases). The CDR3 contains 14 residues. Germline loops: CDR1 SGHTA, CDR2 FQGNSA. The ends were cut back, 4 bases at V and 4 bases at J, with 13 bases in the middle. The CDR3 nucleotides are TGTGCCAGCAGCTCCTCGGCAGGGCGAGAGACCCAGTACTTC. As protein: CASSSSAGRETQYF.

This chain joins TRBV24-1 and TRBJ2-3, with 8 bases aligning to TRBD2. Per the germline V gene, CDR1 is KGHDR and CDR2 is SFDVKD. The J segment lost 0 bases and the V segment lost 3 bases, leaving 4 bases of the junction unmatched. The CDR3 covers 16 residues. The CDR3 sequence is CATSDRGGLSTDTQYF. CDR3 bases: TGTGCCACCAGTGATCGCGGGGGGCTAAGCACAGATACGCAGTATTTT.

The V call is TRBV7-3, the J call TRBJ2-1, with D maybe TRBD2 (6 bases). Germline CDR1 SGHTA, CDR2 FQGTGA. Between the trimmed V and J ends, which lost 5 bases and 7 bases, there was a span of 21 bases. The CDR3 is made up of 16 amino acids. The CDR3 sequence is CASSPRGRGTGNEQFF. CDR3 DNA: TGTGCCAGCAGCCCACGGGGACGGGGGACGGGGAATGAGCAGTTCTTC.

The chain is built from TRBV14 and TRBJ2-3; D call uncertain. V gave up 3 bases and J gave up 3 bases, with 10 bases separating them. CDR1 and CDR2 (germline): SGHDN, FVKESK. This CDR3 is built from 14 residues. The CDR3: CASSQRRWTDTQYF. CDR3 nucleotides: TGTGCCAGCAGCCAGCGAAGGTGGACAGATACGCAGTATTTT. The full variable domain, rest sourced from reference TRBV14 and TRBJ2-3, is EAGVTQFPSHSVIEKGQTVTLRCDPISGHDNLYWYRRVMGKEIKFLLHFVKESKQDESGMPNNRFLAERTGGTYSTLKVQPAELEDSGVYFCASSQRRWTDTQYFGPGTRLTVL.

The V and J genes are TRBV5-1 and TRBJ2-7; 7 bases match TRBD2. Per germline, CDR1 SGHRS and CDR2 YFSETQ. J was trimmed by 5 bases and V by 7 bases; bases with no gene match: 15. This CDR3 has 15 amino acids. CDR3 sequence reads: CASGLAVTVGNEQYF. In DNA form, the CDR3 reads TGCGCCAGCGGCCTAGCGGTGACGGTGGGGAACGAGCAGTACTTC.

V usage is TRBV5-1 and J usage is TRBJ2-3, with 7 bases lining up with TRBD2. The CDR3 spans 16 residues. The ends lost 1 base at V and 2 bases at J; junction bases unmatched: 7. Per the germline V gene, CDR1 is SGHRS and CDR2 is YFSETQ. The CDR3: CASSLKLAHHTDTQYF. In nucleotides, the CDR3 is TGCGCCAGCAGCTTGAAACTAGCGCACCACACAGATACGCAGTATTTT.

The chain carries TRBV20-1 and TRBJ2-4; D ambiguous. The DNA end favors TRBJ2-7, so the J call may be wrong. Germline values: CDR1 DFQATT, CDR2 SNEGSKA (reference sequence). The CDR3 consists of 14 residues. CDR3 DNA: TGCAGTGCCACTACAGCCCCACCCCACTACGAGCAGTACTTC. It translates to CSATTAPPHYEQYF.

The V call is TRBV7-9, the J call TRBJ2-1; D is undetermined. CDR1 is SEHNR and CDR2 is FQNEAQ in the germline V gene (reference sequence). This CDR3 has 16 residues. Trimming removed 8 bases at V and 2 bases at J, with 19 bases between. DNA for the CDR3: TGTGCCAGCCTCCCCCACGACCCGGCCACCTACAATGAGCAGTTCTTC. Its protein product is CASLPHDPATYNEQFF.

The chain uses TRBV15 and TRBJ1-5; 7 bases are shared with TRBD1. The CDR3 extends over 16 amino acids. Germline trimming cut 6 bases from V and 3 bases from J; bases unmatched to any gene: 11. The germline V gene has CDR1 LNHNV and CDR2 YYDKDF (reference sequence). The CDR3 sequence: CATRDRKDSFNQPQHF. The CDR3 region has the DNA TGTGCCACCAGGGACAGGAAGGATTCCTTCAATCAGCCCCAGCATTTT.

The chain joins TRBV24-1 to TRBJ2-1; TRBD2 agrees at 10 bases. Germline assignment: CDR1 KGHDR and CDR2 SFDVKD. Unmatched junction bases numbered 0, after V lost 0 bases and J lost 5 bases. The CDR3 loop spans 15 amino acids. The CDR3 reads CATSDLGLADNEQFF. The CDR3 nucleotides read TGTGCCACCAGTGATTTGGGACTAGCGGACAATGAGCAGTTCTTC.

In its sample, this clonotype was seen once. This chain connects TRBV7-6 to TRBJ2-7, with 9 bases that match TRBD2. V gave up 5 bases and J gave up 2 bases; unmatched junction bases: 16. The CDR3 has 18 residues. Germline values: CDR1 SGHVS, CDR2 FNYEAQ. The CDR3 loop reads CASSVGASGTASPYEQYF. The CDR3 DNA reads TGTGCCAGCAGCGTTGGGGCTAGCGGGACCGCCAGCCCCTACGAGCAGTACTTC.

This clonotype was picked up a small number of times. V and J are TRBV9 and TRBJ2-7; D perhaps matches TRBD2 (5 bases). The CDR3 has 12 residues. V lost 0 bases and J lost 4, with 5 bases in between. The germline gives CDR1 SGDLS, CDR2 YYNGEE. CDR3 residues: CASSVERYEQYF. CDR3 DNA sequence: TGTGCCAGCAGCGTAGAGCGGTACGAGCAGTACTTC.

The chain has TRBV29-1 and TRBJ2-7, with D tentatively TRBD1 or TRBD2 (5 bases each). The CDR3 sequence is 12 residues long. Germline V gives CDR1 SQVTM, CDR2 ANQGSEA. The CDR3 bases are TGCAGTTACCAGAGGGGTGAAAGCGAGCAGTACTTC. This codes for CSYQRGESEQYF.

The rearrangement links TRBV5-8 to TRBJ2-3; D may be TRBD1 (6 bases). CDR3 length equals 13 residues. V was shortened by 4 bases and J by 3 bases, with 9 bases between the two germline ends. The germline V gene encodes CDR1 SGHTS and CDR2 YDEGEE. The CDR3: CASSMRGTDTQYF. The CDR3 DNA reads TGTGCCAGCAGCATGAGGGGGACAGATACGCAGTATTTT.

The count of this clonotype is one. One junction end disagrees with the germline gene, perhaps due to a read error. The V call is TRBV29-1, the J call TRBJ2-3; 10 nucleotides align to TRBD1. The CDR3 has 14 amino acids. CDR1 SQVTM and CDR2 ANQGSEA come from the germline V gene. The CDR3 region is CSVWDRGLTDTRYF. For the CDR3, the DNA is TGCAGCGTTTGGGACAGGGGCCTCACAGATACGCGGTATTTT.

This CDR3 reads CARYTGTDSYEQYF. CDR3 DNA: TGCGCCCGCTATACCGGGACAGATTCCTACGAGCAGTACTTC. The chain joins TRBV4-3 to TRBJ2-7; TRBD1 matches at 7 bases. V trimming: 11 bases; J trimming: 1 base; junction bases outside the gene matches: 11. Germline V lookup: CDR1 LGHNA, CDR2 YSLEER. This CDR3 comprises 14 residues.

This chain uses TRBV3-1 with TRBJ2-3; D gene ambiguous. CDR1 is LGHDT and CDR2 is YNNKEL in the germline V gene (reference sequence). Trimming took 1 base from V and 8 from J, leaving 10 bases between them. This CDR3 has 13 residues. The CDR3 spells CASSQVFSSTQYF. The CDR3 DNA sequence: TGTGCCAGCAGCCAAGTTTTTTCGAGTACGCAGTATTTT.

The chain is built from TRBV2 and TRBJ2-7; 7 bases fit TRBD2. Germline trimming cut 9 bases from V and 4 bases from J; bases unmatched to any gene: 12. Germline V gene data show CDR1 as SNHLY and CDR2 as FYNNEI. The CDR3 sequence is 14 residues long. The CDR3 coding sequence is TGTGCCAGAGGAGCTTGGGAGGGACGGTACGAGCAGTACTTC. Protein product: CARGAWEGRYEQYF.

The chain joins TRBV3-1 to TRBJ2-1, with unresolved D. V was shortened by 0 bases and J by 4 bases, with 10 bases between the two germline ends. This CDR3 is built from 15 residues. Germline-derived CDR1 and CDR2 are LGHDT and YNNKEL (reference sequence). The CDR3 region has the DNA TGTGCCAGCAGCCAAGATGCGGCGAGTTACAATGAGCAGTTCTTC. The encoded protein is CASSQDAASYNEQFF.